This TCR beta chain was found in a study of blood T cell repertoires in COVID-19. The table came from immunoSEQ multiplex PCR; TCRdb's copy has only in-frame clones and leaves some out. The sample consists of about 350,000 clones, 88% of them appearing once. Germline V gene sequence: CDR1 MGHRA, CDR2 YSYEKL. V was pared by 0 bases and J by 9 bases, with 10 bases of the junction left unmatched. The CDR3 extends over 16 amino acids. A few counts support this clone. Participants, roughly 18 to 90 years old, spanned under 30 US areas. Exposed study participants had met a COVID-19 case within 2 weeks before entry.

The rearrangement joins TRBV4-1 to TRBJ2-2; 7 bases fit TRBD1. This receptor was obtained from a woman in her twenties or thirties who had been exposed to COVID-19. The sequenced material came from PBMCs or T cells enriched from blood (not recorded which). The CDR3: CASSQDLTGPRRELFF. The DNA of the CDR3 is TGCGCCAGCAGCCAAGATCTGACAGGGCCCCGTCGGGAGCTGTTTTTT.